These 3 T cell receptor beta chains originate from one sample sequenced in a study of T-cell reconstitution after alpha-beta-depleted transplantation in children. A TCRbeta library incorporating unique molecular identifiers was prepared. TCRdb used MiXCR to reprocess the PCR reads, holding one entry per CDR3 protein. This table holds around 440,000 distinct CDR3 sequences, around 15% found once. The input for sequencing was PBMCs, mostly from graft donor cells, taken 360 days after TCRalphabeta/CD19-depleted stem cell transplant. The receptors stem from a boy in the first two years of life who had a stem cell transplant for Wiskott-Aldrich syndrome, so the T cells may come from the graft donor.

On this clonotype: Germline is not matched at one junction end, which may reflect a read error. This sequence joins TRBV29-1 and TRBJ2-6; D is uncertain. The CDR3 loop spans 10 amino acids. The germline V gene encodes CDR1 SQVTM and CDR2 ANQGSEA. Written as DNA, the CDR3 is TGCAGCGCTGGGCCCAACGTCCTGACTTTC. The encoded protein is CSAGPNVLTF.

This clonotype has ten or more counts. The chain uses TRBV15 and TRBJ1-1, with D hard to call. Germline V gene sequence: CDR1 LNHNV, CDR2 YYDKDF (reference sequence). The CDR3 extends over 15 amino acids. Trimming left V 6 bases short and J 0 bases short, with 14 bases between. CDR3 amino acids: CATREAPPMNTEAFF. In DNA form, the CDR3 reads TGTGCCACCAGGGAGGCCCCCCCCATGAACACTGAAGCTTTCTTT.

This clonotype appeared a few times. The chain has TRBV28 and TRBJ2-7; 8 bases map to TRBD1. Trimming cost V 3 bases and J 4 bases; bases outside gene matches: 8. The germline gives CDR1 MDHEN, CDR2 SYDVKM. The CDR3 covers 15 residues. CDR3 sequence reads: CASSLGLQGAYEQYF. The CDR3 region has the DNA TGTGCCAGCAGTTTGGGCCTTCAGGGGGCATACGAGCAGTACTTC.